Each of the 22 T cell receptor beta chains below was sequenced from the same sample in a study of blood T cells in healthy people across ages. The use of a sample-barcoded 5' primer and a J-beta primer mix characterized a second PCR of roughly 6 to 12 cycles. TCRdb redid the calling of the 5' RACE reads with MiXCR, one entry per CDR3 protein. The profile shows 760,000 or so distinct CDR3 sequences, roughly 25% of them singletons. These data were likewise used in another study, on T cells of mothers and their children.

The sequencing sample was made of blood. The source is a boy aged 10-17 years in good health.

The chain uses TRBV20-1 and TRBJ2-5; D uncertain. Germline V gene lookup returns CDR1 DFQATT and CDR2 SNEGSKA (reference sequence). The CDR3 runs 12 residues. Trimming took off 0 bases at V and 5 bases at J, with 7 bases between the two ends. CDR3 amino acids: CSARDRLETQYF. The CDR3 coding sequence is TGCAGTGCTAGAGATAGGCTGGAGACCCAGTACTTC.

This chain uses TRBV13 with TRBJ2-7; 7 bases match TRBD1. Germline loops: CDR1 PRHDT, CDR2 FYEKMQ (reference sequence). CDR3 length: 14 amino acids. V lost 5 bases and J lost 3; bases outside the gene matches: 7. CDR3 nucleotides: TGTGCCAGCAGCCTGGACAGGAGAGACTACGAGCAGTACTTC. It encodes CASSLDRRDYEQYF.

The CDR3 region has the DNA TGTGCCAGCAGTTACACCCTGGACAGTGGGGGCACTGAAGCTTTCTTT. Its translation: CASSYTLDSGGTEAFF. This rearrangement joins TRBV6-2 or TRBV6-3 to TRBJ1-1; the D gene is possibly TRBD1 (6 bases). Trimming cost V 2 bases and J 4 bases, with 17 bases left between them. Germline V gene lookup returns CDR1 MNHEY and CDR2 SVGEGT. This CDR3 is built from 16 residues.

The V gene is TRBV12-5, the J gene TRBJ1-6; 7 nucleotides agree with TRBD1. Unmatched junction bases numbered 7, after V lost 6 bases and J lost 14 bases. This CDR3 contains 12 residues. CDR1 and CDR2 (germline): LGHNT, FRNRAP. The CDR3 here is CASGEQGWTLHF. The CDR3 DNA is TGTGCTAGTGGCGAACAGGGGTGGACCCTCCACTTT.

The chain combines TRBV7-6 with TRBJ2-5; 12 bases match TRBD1. The CDR3 has 19 amino acids. V lost 3 bases and J lost 11; bases outside the gene matches: 22. The germline gives CDR1 SGHVS, CDR2 FNYEAQ. This CDR3 reads CASSFTRSEPGQGAIGQYF. The DNA for the CDR3 is TGTGCCAGCAGCTTTACTAGATCCGAACCGGGACAGGGGGCTATCGGGCAGTACTTC. The complete variable domain, with remaining parts taken from reference TRBV7-6 and TRBJ2-5, reads GAGVSQSPRYKVTKRGQDVALRCDPISGHVSLYWYRQALGQGPEFLTYFNYEAQQDKSGLPNDRFSAERPEGSISTLTIQRTEQRDSAMYRCASSFTRSEPGQGAIGQYFGPGTRLLVL.

The CDR3 loop reads CSVVSIRGYEQYF. In nucleotides, the CDR3 is TGCAGCGTTGTGTCTATCAGGGGGTACGAGCAGTACTTC. This chain joins TRBV29-1 and TRBJ2-7; 7 nucleotides align to TRBD1. The length of the CDR3 is 13 residues. Losses at the gene ends were 4 bases for V and 4 bases for J; bases not matched to a gene: 7. Germline loops: CDR1 SQVTM, CDR2 ANQGSEA.

This sequence joins TRBV4-2 and TRBJ1-5; a possible D gene is TRBD1 (5 bases). This CDR3 comprises 15 residues. CDR1 is LGHNA and CDR2 is YNFKEQ in the germline V gene. Between the trimmed V and J ends, which lost 3 bases and 6 bases, there was a span of 15 bases. As DNA, the CDR3 is TGTGCCAGCAGCCATGCCCCAGGGAATACTCAGCCCCAGCATTTT. This sequence encodes CASSHAPGNTQPQHF.

This CDR3 is CSARSSGTEGSPLHF. CDR3 nucleotide sequence: TGCAGTGCTAGAAGTTCCGGGACAGAGGGTTCACCCCTCCACTTT. This chain connects TRBV20-1 to TRBJ1-6, with TRBD1 matching over 7 bases. Germline-derived CDR1 and CDR2 are DFQATT and SNEGSKA (reference sequence). This CDR3 has 15 amino acids. Trimming removed 2 bases from V and 9 bases from J; junction bases left unmatched: 10.

The chain couples TRBV29-1 to TRBJ2-6; TRBD1 is a possible D gene (5 bases). The CDR3 covers 16 residues. V was shortened by 4 bases and J by 4 bases, with 17 bases between the two germline ends. The germline CDR1 and CDR2 sequences are SQVTM and ANQGSEA. This chain's CDR3 is CSVVGRESSGANVLTF. The CDR3 nucleotides read TGCAGCGTTGTGGGCAGGGAATCGTCGGGGGCCAACGTCCTGACTTTC.

This clonotype was recorded a few times. The gene calls are TRBV7-2 and TRBJ2-7, with D possibly being TRBD1 or TRBD2 (5 bases each). V was shortened by 0 bases and J by 2 bases, with 14 bases between the two germline ends. The CDR3 extends over 16 amino acids. Germline assignment: CDR1 SGHTA and CDR2 FQGNSA. Written as DNA, the CDR3 is TGTGCCAGCAGCTTAGCGTTTGGGACGTCCACCTACGAGCAGTACTTC. Protein product: CASSLAFGTSTYEQYF.

The chain couples TRBV5-1 to TRBJ1-4; the D is unclear. Trimming removed 5 bases from V and 4 bases from J, with 15 bases in between. The V gene's germline CDR1 is SGHRS and CDR2 YFSETQ. This CDR3 has 15 amino acids. CDR3 bases: TGCGCCAGCAGACCATTACCAGCGAATAATGAAAAACTGTTTTTT. This encodes CASRPLPANNEKLFF.

This clonotype was detected a few times. This sequence joins TRBV29-1 and TRBJ2-1; D unresolved. Germline CDR1 reads SQVTM; CDR2 reads ANQGSEA. V was shortened by 8 bases and J by 6 bases, with 11 bases between the two germline ends. The length of the CDR3 is 11 residues. CDR3 sequence: CSMDATNEQFF. Written as DNA, the CDR3 is TGCAGCATGGACGCCACCAATGAGCAGTTCTTC.

The sample holds a few counts of this clonotype. The CDR3 protein is CASSDGTGDGYTF. Written as DNA, the CDR3 is TGTGCCAGCAGCGACGGGACAGGGGACGGCTACACCTTC. The chain joins TRBV7-9 to TRBJ1-2; 10 nucleotides agree with TRBD1. The CDR3 covers 13 residues. Germline assignment: CDR1 SEHNR and CDR2 FQNEAQ (reference sequence). V lost 5 bases to trimming and J lost 8 bases; unmatched junction nucleotides: 5.

This clonotype was detected only a few times. The chain is built from TRBV20-1 and TRBJ2-7, with 7 bases that match TRBD2. V was clipped by 0 bases and J by 0 bases; unmatched bases: 11. The CDR3 loop spans 17 amino acids. CDR1 DFQATT and CDR2 SNEGSKA come from the germline V gene (reference sequence). This CDR3 is CSARDYRGTTSSYEQYF. CDR3 DNA: TGCAGTGCTAGAGACTACCGGGGGACTACATCCTCCTACGAGCAGTACTTC.

The V call is TRBV4-3, the J call TRBJ1-1; 8 bases are shared with TRBD1. The CDR3 is 14 amino acids. J lost 6 bases, V lost 2 bases, and 5 bases had no gene match. CDR1 is LGHNA, CDR2 YSLEER, per germline. The DNA for the CDR3 is TGCGCCAGCAGCCAACAAAACAGGGGGGCTGAAGCTTTCTTT. It codes for CASSQQNRGAEAFF.

There are a few counts of this clonotype. The chain has TRBV28 and TRBJ1-5; D is ambiguous. In germline, CDR1 is MDHEN, CDR2 SYDVKM. The length of the CDR3 is 14 residues. V was cut by 3 bases and J by 0 bases, with 6 bases left in between. The CDR3 protein is CASSFTFSNQPQHF. The DNA for the CDR3 is TGTGCCAGCAGTTTCACGTTTAGCAATCAGCCCCAGCATTTT. Drawing the rest from reference TRBV28 and TRBJ1-5, the complete variable domain is DVKVTQSSRYLVKRTGEKVFLECVQDMDHENMFWYRQDPGLGLRLIYFSYDVKMKEKGDIPEGYSVSREKKERFSLILESASTNQTSMYLCASSFTFSNQPQHFGDGTRLSIL.

There are a few counts of this clonotype. The chain links TRBV29-1 to TRBJ1-5, with unresolved D. The germline V gene encodes CDR1 SQVTM and CDR2 ANQGSEA. The CDR3 loop spans 15 amino acids. Between the trimmed V and J ends, which lost 2 bases and 0 bases, there was a span of 11 bases. The CDR3: CSVERKRVSNQPQHF. DNA for the CDR3: TGCAGCGTTGAACGTAAAAGGGTTAGCAATCAGCCCCAGCATTTT.

This chain joins TRBV9 and TRBJ2-1, with a weak D call TRBD1 (6 bases). The J call may be in error: the DNA end matches TRBJ2-5 better. The CDR3 contains 13 residues. CDR1 and CDR2 (germline): SGDLS, YYNGEE. The CDR3 reads CASSADSPGTQYF. The CDR3 bases are TGTGCCAGCAGCGCGGACAGCCCGGGGACCCAGTACTTC.

This clonotype was counted between two and nine times. A junction end diverges from the germline sequence, so it may reflect a read error. The V call is TRBV28, the J call TRBJ2-2; D is uncertain. CDR3 length: 12 amino acids. CDR1 and CDR2 from the germline V gene are MDHEN and SYDVKM. The CDR3 DNA follows: TGTGCCGGCAGTTCGAGTACCGGGGAGCTGTTTTTT. Protein product: CAGSSSTGELFF.

The V gene is TRBV5-5, the J gene TRBJ1-2; D is undetermined. The germline gives CDR1 SGHKS, CDR2 YYEKEE (reference sequence). This CDR3 region has 18 residues. V was clipped by 0 bases and J by 5 bases, with 23 bases between them. As DNA, the CDR3 is TGTGCCAGCAGCTTGGGTTTTATGTCAGAAGCCTTTAATTATGGCTACACCTTC. This encodes CASSLGFMSEAFNYGYTF.

As regards this clonotype: A junction boundary mismatches the germline segment, possibly from a read error. This rearrangement joins TRBV6-2 or TRBV6-3 to TRBJ2-5; TRBD2 aligns across 11 bases. The assigned J gene may be wrong: the sequence end matches TRBJ2-1 better. The CDR3 consists of 16 residues. Germline loops: CDR1 MNHEY, CDR2 SVGEGT. The CDR3 sequence is CVSSPGTSGRYDEQFF. In DNA, the CDR3 is TGTGTCAGCAGCCCCGGGACTAGCGGACGATACGATGAGCAGTTCTTC.

This clonotype has only a few counts. The chain uses TRBV29-1 and TRBJ1-5, with D hard to call. This CDR3 has 12 amino acids. Trimming removed 6 bases at V and 4 bases at J, with 10 bases between. In germline, CDR1 is SQVTM, CDR2 ANQGSEA. The CDR3 reads CSVGSLNQPQHF. Here the CDR3 DNA reads TGCAGCGTGGGATCCCTTAATCAGCCCCAGCATTTT.